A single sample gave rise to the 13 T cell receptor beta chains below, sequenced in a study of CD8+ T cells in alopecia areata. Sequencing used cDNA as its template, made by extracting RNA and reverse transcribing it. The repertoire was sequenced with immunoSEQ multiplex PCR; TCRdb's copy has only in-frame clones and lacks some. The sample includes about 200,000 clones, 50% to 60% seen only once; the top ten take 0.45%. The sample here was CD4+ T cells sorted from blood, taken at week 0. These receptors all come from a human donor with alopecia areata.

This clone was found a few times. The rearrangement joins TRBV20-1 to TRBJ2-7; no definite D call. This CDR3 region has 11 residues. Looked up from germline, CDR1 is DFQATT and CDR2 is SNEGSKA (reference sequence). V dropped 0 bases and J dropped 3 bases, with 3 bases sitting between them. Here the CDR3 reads CSARDLYEQYF. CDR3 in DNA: TGCAGTGCTAGAGATCTCTACGAGCAGTACTTC.

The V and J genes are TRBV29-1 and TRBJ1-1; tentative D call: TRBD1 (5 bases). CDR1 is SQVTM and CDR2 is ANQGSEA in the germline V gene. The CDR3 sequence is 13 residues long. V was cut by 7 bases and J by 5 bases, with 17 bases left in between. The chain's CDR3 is CSAQGGVGTEAFF. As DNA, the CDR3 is TGCAGCGCTCAGGGAGGGGTAGGAACTGAAGCTTTCTTT. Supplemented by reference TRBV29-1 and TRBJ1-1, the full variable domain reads SAVISQKPSRDICQRGTSLTIQCQVDSQVTMMFWYRQQPGQSLTLIATANQGSEATYESGFVIDKFPISRPNLTFSTLTVSNMSPEDSSIYLCSAQGGVGTEAFFGQGTRLTVV.

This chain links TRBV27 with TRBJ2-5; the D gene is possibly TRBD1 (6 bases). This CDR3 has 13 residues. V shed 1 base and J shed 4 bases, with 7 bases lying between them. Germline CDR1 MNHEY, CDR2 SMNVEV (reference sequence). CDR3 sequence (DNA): TGTGCCAGCAGTTTATTCAGGGGAGAGACCCAGTACTTC. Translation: CASSLFRGETQYF.

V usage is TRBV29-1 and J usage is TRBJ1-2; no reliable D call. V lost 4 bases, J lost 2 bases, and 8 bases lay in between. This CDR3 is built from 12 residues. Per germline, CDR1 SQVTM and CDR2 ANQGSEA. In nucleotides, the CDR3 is TGCAGCGTTGGGGTCAGCAACTATGGCTACACCTTC. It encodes CSVGVSNYGYTF. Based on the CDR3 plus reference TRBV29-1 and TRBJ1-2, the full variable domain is SAVISQKPSRDICQRGTSLTIQCQVDSQVTMMFWYRQQPGQSLTLIATANQGSEATYESGFVIDKFPISRPNLTFSTLTVSNMSPEDSSIYLCSVGVSNYGYTFGSGTRLTVV.

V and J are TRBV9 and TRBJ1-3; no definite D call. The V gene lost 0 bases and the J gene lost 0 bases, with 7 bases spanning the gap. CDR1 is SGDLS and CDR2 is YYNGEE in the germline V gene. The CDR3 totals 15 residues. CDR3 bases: TGTGCCAGCAGCGTAGGAGGTAGCTCTGGAAACACCATATATTTT. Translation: CASSVGGSSGNTIYF.

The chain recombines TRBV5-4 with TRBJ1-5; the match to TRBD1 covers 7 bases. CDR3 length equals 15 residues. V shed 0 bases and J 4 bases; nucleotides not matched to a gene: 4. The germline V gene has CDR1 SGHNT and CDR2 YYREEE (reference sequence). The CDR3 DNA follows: TGTGCCAGCAGCTTGGGACAGGGCCCGAATCAGCCCCAGCATTTT. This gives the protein CASSLGQGPNQPQHF. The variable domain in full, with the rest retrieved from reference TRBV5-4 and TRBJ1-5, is ETGVTQSPTHLIKTRGQQVTLRCSSQSGHNTVSWYQQALGQGPQFIFQYYREEENGRGNFPPRFSGLQFPNYSSELNVNALELDDSALYLCASSLGQGPNQPQHFGDGTRLSIL.

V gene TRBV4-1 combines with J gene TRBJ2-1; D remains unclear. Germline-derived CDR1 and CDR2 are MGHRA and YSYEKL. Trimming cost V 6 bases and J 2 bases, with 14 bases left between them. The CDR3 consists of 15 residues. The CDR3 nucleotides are TGCGCCAGCAGACCCCGTAACCAAGCCTACAATGAGCAGTTCTTC. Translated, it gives CASRPRNQAYNEQFF.

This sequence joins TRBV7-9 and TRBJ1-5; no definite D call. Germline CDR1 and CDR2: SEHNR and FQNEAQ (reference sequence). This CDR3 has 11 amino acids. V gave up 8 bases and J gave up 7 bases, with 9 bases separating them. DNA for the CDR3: TGTGCCAGCCGGATAGGGCAGCCCCAGCATTTT. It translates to CASRIGQPQHF.

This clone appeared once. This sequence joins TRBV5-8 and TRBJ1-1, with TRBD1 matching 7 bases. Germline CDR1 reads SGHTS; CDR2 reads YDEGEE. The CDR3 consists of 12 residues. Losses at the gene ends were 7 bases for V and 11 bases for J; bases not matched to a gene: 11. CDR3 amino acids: CASGPDRVGAFF. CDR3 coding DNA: TGTGCCAGCGGTCCCGACAGGGTAGGGGCTTTCTTT.

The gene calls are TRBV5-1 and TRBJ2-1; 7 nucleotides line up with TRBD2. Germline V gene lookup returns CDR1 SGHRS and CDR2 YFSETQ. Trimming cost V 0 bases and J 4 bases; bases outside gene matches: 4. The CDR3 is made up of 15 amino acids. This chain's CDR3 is CASSLASGNYNEQFF. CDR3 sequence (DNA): TGCGCCAGCAGCTTGGCGAGCGGGAATTACAATGAGCAGTTCTTC. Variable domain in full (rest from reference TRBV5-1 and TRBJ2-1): KAGVTQTPRYLIKTRGQQVTLSCSPISGHRSVSWYQQTPGQGLQFLFEYFSETQRNKGNFPGRFSGRQFSNSRSEMNVSTLELGDSALYLCASSLASGNYNEQFFGPGTRLTVL.

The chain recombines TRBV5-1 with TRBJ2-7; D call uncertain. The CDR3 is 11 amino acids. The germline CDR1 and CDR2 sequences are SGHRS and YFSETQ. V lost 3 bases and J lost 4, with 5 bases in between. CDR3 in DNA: TGCGCCAGCAGCTACCCATACGAGCAGTACTTC. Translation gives CASSYPYEQYF.

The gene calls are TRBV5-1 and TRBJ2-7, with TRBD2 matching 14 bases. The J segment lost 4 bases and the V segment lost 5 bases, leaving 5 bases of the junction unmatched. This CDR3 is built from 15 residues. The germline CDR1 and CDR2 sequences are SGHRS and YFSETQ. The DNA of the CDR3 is TGCGCCAGCAGAGCGGGACTAGCGGGAGTTTACGAGCAGTACTTC. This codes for CASRAGLAGVYEQYF.

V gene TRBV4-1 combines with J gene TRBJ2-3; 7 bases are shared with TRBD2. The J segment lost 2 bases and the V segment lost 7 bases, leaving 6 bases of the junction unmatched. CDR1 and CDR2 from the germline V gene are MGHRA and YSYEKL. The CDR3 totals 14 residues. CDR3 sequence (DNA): TGCGCCAGCAAGCGGGATATCACCACAGATACGCAGTATTTT. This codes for CASKRDITTDTQYF.